This T cell receptor beta chain was recorded in a study of blood T cell repertoires in COVID-19. Method: immunoSEQ multiplex PCR; TCRdb's copy keeps in-frame clones and lacks some. The data show approximately 300,000 clones, with about nine tenths seen just once and roughly 2% held by the top ten. This TCR derives from a woman between 50 and 59 years old who had recovered from COVID-19. The sample was peripheral blood.

The CDR3 DNA reads TGTGCCAGCAGGGCGGGGACGAAGCAGTACTTC. Residues: CASRAGTKQYF. The chain recombines TRBV25-1 with TRBJ2-7; TRBD2 might be the D (6 bases). The CDR3 totals 11 residues. Germline assignment: CDR1 MGHDK and CDR2 SYGVNS. The ends were cut back, 6 bases at V and 8 bases at J, with 11 bases in the middle.